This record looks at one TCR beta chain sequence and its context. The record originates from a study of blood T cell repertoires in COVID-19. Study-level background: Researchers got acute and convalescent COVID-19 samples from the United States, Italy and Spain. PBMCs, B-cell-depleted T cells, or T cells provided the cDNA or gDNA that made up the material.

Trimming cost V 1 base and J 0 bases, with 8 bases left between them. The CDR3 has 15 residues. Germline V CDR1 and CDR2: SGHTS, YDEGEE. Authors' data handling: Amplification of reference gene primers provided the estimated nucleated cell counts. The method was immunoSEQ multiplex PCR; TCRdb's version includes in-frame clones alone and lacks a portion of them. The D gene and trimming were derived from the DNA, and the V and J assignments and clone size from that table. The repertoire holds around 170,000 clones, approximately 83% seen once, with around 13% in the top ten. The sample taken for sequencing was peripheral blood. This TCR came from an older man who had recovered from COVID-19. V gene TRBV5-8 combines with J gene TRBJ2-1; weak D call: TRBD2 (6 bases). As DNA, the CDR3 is TGTGCCAGCAGCTTGCTAGCGTCCTCCTACAATGAGCAGTTCTTC. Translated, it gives CASSLLASSYNEQFF.